This TCR beta chain was sequenced for a study of T cell repertoires in cytomegalovirus infection. Study overall: Indications came from public TCR beta signatures; they pointed to CMV infection and to a matching HLA type.

Looked up from germline, CDR1 is MDHEN and CDR2 is SYDVKM. This CDR3 has 15 residues. The V end lost 5 bases, the J end lost 0 bases, and 13 bases lay between the germline ends. One entry per CDR3 protein, called by TCRdb with MiXCR from the reads. The sample has about 240,000 distinct CDR3 sequences, 9% to 15% seen once. Sequenced: PBMCs. J is TRBJ1-1 and V is TRBV28; the D is unclear. This TCR derives from a human donor in good health (CMV status not recorded). Some clones in this sample may be carry-over from other donors' samples. The CDR3 region is CASSPATKVNTEAFF. Here the CDR3 DNA reads TGTGCCAGCAGTCCCGCGACAAAGGTGAACACTGAAGCTTTCTTT.